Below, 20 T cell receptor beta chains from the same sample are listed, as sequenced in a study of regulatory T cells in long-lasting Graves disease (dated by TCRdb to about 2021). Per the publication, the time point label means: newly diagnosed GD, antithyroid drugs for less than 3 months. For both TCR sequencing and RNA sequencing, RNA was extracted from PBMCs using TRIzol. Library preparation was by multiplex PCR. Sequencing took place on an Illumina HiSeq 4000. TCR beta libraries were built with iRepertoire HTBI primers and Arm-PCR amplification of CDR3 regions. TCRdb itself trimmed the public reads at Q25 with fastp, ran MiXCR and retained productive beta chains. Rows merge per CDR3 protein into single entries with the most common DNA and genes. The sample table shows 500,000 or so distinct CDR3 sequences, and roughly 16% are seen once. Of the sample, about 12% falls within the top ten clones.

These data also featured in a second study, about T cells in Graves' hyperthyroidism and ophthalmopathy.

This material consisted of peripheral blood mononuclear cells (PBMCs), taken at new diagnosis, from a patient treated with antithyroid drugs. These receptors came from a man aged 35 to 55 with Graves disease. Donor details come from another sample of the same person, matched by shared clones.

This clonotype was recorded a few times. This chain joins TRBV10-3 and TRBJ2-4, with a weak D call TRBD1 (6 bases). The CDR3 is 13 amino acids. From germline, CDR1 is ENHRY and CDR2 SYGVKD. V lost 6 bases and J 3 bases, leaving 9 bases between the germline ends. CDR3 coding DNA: TGTGCCATCAGCTGGACAGACAAAAACATTCAGTACTTC. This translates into CAISWTDKNIQYF.

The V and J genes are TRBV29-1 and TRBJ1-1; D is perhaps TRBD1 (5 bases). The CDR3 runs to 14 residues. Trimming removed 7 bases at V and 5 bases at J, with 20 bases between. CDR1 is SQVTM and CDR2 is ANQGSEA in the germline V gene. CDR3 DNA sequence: TGCAGCGCATGGACCCCGGGGGGAGGAACTGAAGCTTTCTTT. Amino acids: CSAWTPGGGTEAFF.

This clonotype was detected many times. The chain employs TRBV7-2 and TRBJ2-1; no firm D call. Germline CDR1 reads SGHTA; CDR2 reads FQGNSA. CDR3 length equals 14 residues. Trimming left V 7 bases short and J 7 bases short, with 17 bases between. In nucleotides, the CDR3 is TGTGCCAGCATAGAGGTTCCTTGGGGAAATGAGCAGTTCTTC. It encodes CASIEVPWGNEQFF.

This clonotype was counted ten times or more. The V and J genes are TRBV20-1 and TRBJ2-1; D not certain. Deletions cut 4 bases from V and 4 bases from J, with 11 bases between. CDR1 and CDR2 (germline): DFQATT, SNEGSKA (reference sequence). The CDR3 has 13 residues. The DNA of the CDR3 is TGCAGTGCTAAACGAGGCGGTTACAATGAGCAGTTCTTC. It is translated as CSAKRGGYNEQFF.

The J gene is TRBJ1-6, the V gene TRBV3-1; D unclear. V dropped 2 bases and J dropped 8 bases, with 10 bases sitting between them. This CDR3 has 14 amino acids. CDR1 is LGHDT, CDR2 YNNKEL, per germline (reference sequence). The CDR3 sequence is CASSQRVTDSPLHF. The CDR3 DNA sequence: TGTGCCAGCAGCCAACGGGTCACGGATTCACCCCTCCACTTT.

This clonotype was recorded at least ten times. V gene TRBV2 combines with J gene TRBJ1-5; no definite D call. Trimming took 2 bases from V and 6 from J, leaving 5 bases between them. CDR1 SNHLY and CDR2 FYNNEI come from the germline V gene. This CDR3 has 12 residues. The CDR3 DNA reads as TGTGCCAGCAGTGAACTACTTCAGCCCCAGCATTTT. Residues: CASSELLQPQHF.

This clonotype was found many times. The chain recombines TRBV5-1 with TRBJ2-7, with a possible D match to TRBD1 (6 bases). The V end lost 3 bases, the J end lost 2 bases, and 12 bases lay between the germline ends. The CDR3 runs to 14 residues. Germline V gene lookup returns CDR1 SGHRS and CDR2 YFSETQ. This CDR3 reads CASSYRDTTYEQYF. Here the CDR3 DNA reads TGCGCCAGCAGCTATAGGGACACTACCTACGAGCAGTACTTC.

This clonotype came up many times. CDR3 residues: CASSSRGREQFF. The DNA for the CDR3 is TGTGCCAGCAGCAGTAGGGGGAGAGAGCAGTTCTTC. The chain couples TRBV3-1 to TRBJ2-1; possible D gene TRBD1, 6 bases. With 5 bases removed from V and 10 bases from J, the gap between germline ends came to 12 bases. This CDR3 comprises 12 residues. Germline values: CDR1 LGHDT, CDR2 YNNKEL (reference sequence).

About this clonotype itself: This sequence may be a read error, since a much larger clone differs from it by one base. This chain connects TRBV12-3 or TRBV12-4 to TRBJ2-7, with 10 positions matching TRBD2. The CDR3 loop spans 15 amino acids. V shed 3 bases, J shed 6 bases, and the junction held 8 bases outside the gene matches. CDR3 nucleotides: TGTGCCAGCAGTTTCCTAGCGGGAGTTATGTGCGAGCAGTACTTC. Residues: CASSFLAGVMCEQYF.

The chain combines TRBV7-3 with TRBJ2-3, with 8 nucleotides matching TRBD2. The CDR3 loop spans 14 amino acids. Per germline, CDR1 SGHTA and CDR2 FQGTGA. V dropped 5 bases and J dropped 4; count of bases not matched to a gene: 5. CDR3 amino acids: CASSHGRVADTQYF. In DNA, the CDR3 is TGTGCCAGCAGCCACGGGAGGGTCGCAGATACGCAGTATTTT.

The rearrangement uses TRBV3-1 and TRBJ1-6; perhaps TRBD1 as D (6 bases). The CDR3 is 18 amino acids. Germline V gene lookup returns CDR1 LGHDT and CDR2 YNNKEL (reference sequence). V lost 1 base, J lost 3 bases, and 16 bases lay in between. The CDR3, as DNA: TGTGCCAGCAGCCAAGGCCTGATGGGGGACATCTATAATTCACCCCTCCACTTT. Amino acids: CASSQGLMGDIYNSPLHF. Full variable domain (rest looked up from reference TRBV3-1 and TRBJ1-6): DTAVSQTPKYLVTQMGNDKSIKCEQNLGHDTMYWYKQDSKKFLKIMFSYNNKELIINETVPNRFSPKSPDKAHLNLHINSLELGDSAVYFCASSQGLMGDIYNSPLHFGNGTRLTVT.

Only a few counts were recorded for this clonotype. CDR3 coding DNA: TGTGCCAGCAGTTTATCCGTCATGGGAGAAAAACTGTTTTTT. This sequence encodes CASSLSVMGEKLFF. The chain joins TRBV27 to TRBJ1-4; D call uncertain. The CDR3 is 14 residues long. Trimming left V 0 bases short and J 8 bases short, with 10 bases between. Germline V gives CDR1 MNHEY, CDR2 SMNVEV (reference sequence).

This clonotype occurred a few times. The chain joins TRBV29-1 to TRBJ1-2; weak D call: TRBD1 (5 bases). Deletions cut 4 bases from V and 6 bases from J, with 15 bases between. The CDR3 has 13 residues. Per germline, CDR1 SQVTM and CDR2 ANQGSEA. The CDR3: CSVGGKQIHGYTF. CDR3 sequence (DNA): TGCAGCGTTGGGGGGAAACAGATCCATGGCTACACCTTC.

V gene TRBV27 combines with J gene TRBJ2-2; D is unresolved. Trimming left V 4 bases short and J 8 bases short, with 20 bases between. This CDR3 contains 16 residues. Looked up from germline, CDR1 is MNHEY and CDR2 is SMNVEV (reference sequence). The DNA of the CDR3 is TGTGCCAGCAGTTCTAAAGGACGCCGTGGTCTAGGGGAGCTGTTTTTT. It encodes CASSSKGRRGLGELFF.

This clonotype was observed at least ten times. CDR3 DNA: TGTGCCAGCAGCTTAGTACAGGTTGAGTTCCAAGAGACCCAGTACTTC. This translates into CASSLVQVEFQETQYF. The V and J genes are TRBV7-9 and TRBJ2-5; a weak D match, TRBD1 (5 bases). Germline CDR1 is SEHNR and CDR2 is FQNEAQ (reference sequence). Trimming removed 1 base from V and 1 base from J, with 13 bases in between. The CDR3 loop spans 16 amino acids. The full variable domain, rest sourced from reference TRBV7-9 and TRBJ2-5, is DTGVSQNPRHKITKRGQNVTFRCDPISEHNRLYWYRQTLGQGPEFLTYFQNEAQLEKSRLLSDRFSAERPKGSFSTLEIQRTEQGDSAMYLCASSLVQVEFQETQYFGPGTRLLVL.

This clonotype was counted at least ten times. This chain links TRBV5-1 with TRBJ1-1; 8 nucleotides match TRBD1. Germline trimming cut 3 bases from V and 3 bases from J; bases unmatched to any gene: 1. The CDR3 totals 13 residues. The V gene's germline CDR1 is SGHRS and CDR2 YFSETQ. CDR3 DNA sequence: TGCGCCAGCAGCTCGGACAGGGACACTGAAGCTTTCTTT. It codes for CASSSDRDTEAFF.

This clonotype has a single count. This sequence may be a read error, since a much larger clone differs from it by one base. The chain's CDR3 is CASSFRAAKNIQYF. CDR3 nucleotides: TGTGCCAGCAGTTTCCGGGCAGCCAAAAACATTCAGTACTTC. The rearrangement links TRBV6-2 or TRBV6-3 to TRBJ2-4; D is ambiguous. CDR3 length equals 14 residues. V lost 4 bases and J lost 0, with 7 bases in between. CDR1 is MNHEY and CDR2 is SVGEGT in the germline V gene.

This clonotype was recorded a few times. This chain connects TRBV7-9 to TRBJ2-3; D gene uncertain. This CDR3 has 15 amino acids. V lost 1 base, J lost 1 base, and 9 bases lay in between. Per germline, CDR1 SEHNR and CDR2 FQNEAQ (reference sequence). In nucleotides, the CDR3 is TGTGCCAGCAGCTTAGACTGGTTCCGCACAGATACGCAGTATTTT. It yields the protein CASSLDWFRTDTQYF.

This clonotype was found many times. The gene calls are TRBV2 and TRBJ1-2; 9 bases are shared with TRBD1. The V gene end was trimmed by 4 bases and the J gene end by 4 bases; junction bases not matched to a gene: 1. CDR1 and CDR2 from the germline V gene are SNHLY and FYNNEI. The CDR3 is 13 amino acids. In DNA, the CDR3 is TGTGCCAGCAGTGGGGGACAGGGCTATGGCTACACCTTC. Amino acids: CASSGGQGYGYTF.

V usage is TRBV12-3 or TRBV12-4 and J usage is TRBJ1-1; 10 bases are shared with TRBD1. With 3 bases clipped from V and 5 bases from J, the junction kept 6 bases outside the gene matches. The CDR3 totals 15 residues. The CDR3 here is CASSFGTGVGTEAFF. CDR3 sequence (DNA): TGTGCCAGCAGTTTCGGGACAGGGGTTGGAACTGAAGCTTTCTTT.